The rows below give T cell receptor beta chains drawn from one sample of a study of beta chain features in type 1 diabetes. Sequencing used immunoSEQ multiplex PCR; TCRdb keeps in-frame clones, though not all of them. The sample includes under 300,000 clones, 24% of them seen just once. Specimen: naive CD4+ T cells from blood. Receptors originate from a woman in her 30s with type 1 diabetes. CDR3s leave out the opening cysteine and the closing phenylalanine or tryptophan. A D gene is named only where the DNA matches it firmly.

V gene	J gene	D gene	CDR3 protein
TRBV25-1	TRBJ2-7	.	ASSAIGRSYEQY
TRBV12-5	TRBJ2-7	TRBD2	ASGLRLAGVSEQY
TRBV7-7	TRBJ2-5	TRBD2	ASSRAGIQETQY
TRBV4-1	TRBJ2-2	.	ASSQENRGGLGELF
TRBV7-8	TRBJ2-5	TRBD1	ASSFRQGPQETQY
TRBV29-1	TRBJ2-3	.	SVAADSSTDTQY
TRBV30	TRBJ1-3	.	AWSVRHSGNTIY
TRBV7-7	TRBJ2-1	.	ASSQLSGAYNEQF
TRBV9	TRBJ2-7	.	ASSVAGSTYEQY
TRBV11-2	TRBJ2-7	.	ASSLVGRLDSYEQY
TRBV27	TRBJ2-7	.	ASSFLPLYEQY
TRBV7-9	TRBJ2-1	.	ASSEDNEQF
TRBV21-1	TRBJ1-2	.	AGRDRGNYGYT
TRBV7-9	TRBJ2-1	TRBD1	ASSWGQIPYNEQF
TRBV10-1	TRBJ2-4	.	ASSESRRSIQY
TRBV29-1	TRBJ2-3	TRBD2	SARGRVTDTQY
TRBV6-1	TRBJ1-1	.	ASSDRDTEAF
TRBV25-1	TRBJ2-1	TRBD2	ASSARGLAGHNEQF
TRBV7-3	TRBJ2-7	TRBD1	ASSLRGGDSYEQY
TRBV7-9	TRBJ1-2	.	ASSLEGGYGYT